The 5 T cell receptor beta chains presented below share a single source sample, sequenced in a study of blood T cell repertoires in COVID-19. The table came from immunoSEQ multiplex PCR; TCRdb's copy has only in-frame clones and leaves some out. In the table there are tens of thousands of clones, roughly 90% of which are singletons. Sequencing was performed on peripheral blood. These receptors were collected from a man aged 45-65 years with active or convalescent COVID-19.

This rearrangement joins TRBV12-3 or TRBV12-4 to TRBJ2-7; unclear D gene. V lost 1 base, J lost 6 bases, and 10 bases lay in between. The CDR3 contains 13 residues. The CDR3: CASSLDLGSEQYF. CDR3 nucleotides: TGTGCCAGCAGTTTAGACCTTGGCTCCGAGCAGTACTTC.

This sequence joins TRBV5-6 and TRBJ1-6; TRBD1 matches 10 bases. CDR1 is SGHDT and CDR2 is YYEEEE in the germline V gene. CDR3 length equals 16 residues. The ends lost 4 bases at V and 2 bases at J; junction bases unmatched: 3. The CDR3 protein is CASSLGQGAYNSPLHF. CDR3 nucleotides: TGTGCCAGCAGCCTCGGACAGGGGGCCTATAATTCACCCCTCCACTTT.

The V gene is TRBV7-2, the J gene TRBJ2-5, with D tentatively TRBD2 (6 bases). V was pared by 0 bases and J by 4 bases, with 9 bases between. CDR3 length: 14 amino acids. CDR1 SGHTA and CDR2 FQGNSA come from the germline V gene. CDR3 nucleotides: TGTGCCAGCAGCTTAGCTGGGGGGTCAGAGACCCAGTACTTC. This translates into CASSLAGGSETQYF.

V gene TRBV13 combines with J gene TRBJ1-6; 9 bases are shared with TRBD1. V lost 3 bases, J lost 7 bases, and 4 bases stayed unmatched. The CDR3 runs to 15 residues. Looked up from germline, CDR1 is PRHDT and CDR2 is FYEKMQ (reference sequence). This CDR3 reads CASSFGDRENSPLHF. In DNA, the CDR3 is TGTGCCAGCAGCTTTGGGGACAGGGAAAATTCACCCCTCCACTTT.

The chain has TRBV6-5 and TRBJ2-4; 9 nucleotides agree with TRBD1. The CDR3 sequence is 15 residues long. Germline V lookup: CDR1 MNHEY, CDR2 SVGAGI. V was pared by 2 bases and J by 7 bases, with 6 bases of the junction left unmatched. CDR3 in amino acids: CASSYPGTGRNIQYF. The CDR3 bases are TGTGCCAGCAGTTACCCCGGGACAGGGAGGAACATTCAGTACTTC.